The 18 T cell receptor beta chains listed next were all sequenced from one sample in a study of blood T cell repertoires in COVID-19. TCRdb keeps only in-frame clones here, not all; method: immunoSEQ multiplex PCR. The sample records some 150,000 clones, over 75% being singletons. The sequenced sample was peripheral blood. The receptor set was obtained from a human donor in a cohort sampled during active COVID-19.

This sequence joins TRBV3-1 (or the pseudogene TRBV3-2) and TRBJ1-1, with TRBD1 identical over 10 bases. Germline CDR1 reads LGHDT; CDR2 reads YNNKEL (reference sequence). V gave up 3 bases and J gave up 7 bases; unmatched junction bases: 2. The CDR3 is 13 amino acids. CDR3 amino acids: CASSQGTGVEAFF. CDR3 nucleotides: TGTGCCAGCAGCCAGGGGACAGGGGTTGAAGCTTTCTTT.

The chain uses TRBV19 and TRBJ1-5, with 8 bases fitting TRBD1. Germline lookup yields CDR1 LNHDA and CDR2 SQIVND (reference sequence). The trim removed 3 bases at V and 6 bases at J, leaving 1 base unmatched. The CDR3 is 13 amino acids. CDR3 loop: CASSIGTGQPQHF. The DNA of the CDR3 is TGTGCCAGTAGTATCGGGACAGGTCAGCCCCAGCATTTT.

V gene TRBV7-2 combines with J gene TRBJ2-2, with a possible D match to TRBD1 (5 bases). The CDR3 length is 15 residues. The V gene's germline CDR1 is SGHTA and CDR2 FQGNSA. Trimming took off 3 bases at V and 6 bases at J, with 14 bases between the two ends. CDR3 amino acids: CASSFSPRVPGELFF. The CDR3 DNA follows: TGTGCCAGCAGCTTCTCACCCAGGGTTCCCGGGGAGCTGTTTTTT.

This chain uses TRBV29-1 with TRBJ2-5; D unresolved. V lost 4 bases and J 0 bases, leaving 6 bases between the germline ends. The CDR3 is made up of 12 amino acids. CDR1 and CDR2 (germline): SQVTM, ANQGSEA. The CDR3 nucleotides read TGCAGCGTTGGGCAGAACCAAGAGACCCAGTACTTC. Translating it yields CSVGQNQETQYF. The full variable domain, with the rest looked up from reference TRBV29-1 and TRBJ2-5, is SAVISQKPSRDICQRGTSLTIQCQVDSQVTMMFWYRQQPGQSLTLIATANQGSEATYESGFVIDKFPISRPNLTFSTLTVSNMSPEDSSIYLCSVGQNQETQYFGPGTRLLVL.

The CDR3 DNA is TGCGCCAGCAGCTTAGAGGGTATAGGGACTGAAGCTTTCTTT. As protein: CASSLEGIGTEAFF. This rearrangement joins TRBV5-1 to TRBJ1-1; D not certain. The germline gives CDR1 SGHRS, CDR2 YFSETQ. The CDR3 is made up of 14 amino acids. Trimming took 2 bases from V and 5 from J, leaving 13 bases between them.

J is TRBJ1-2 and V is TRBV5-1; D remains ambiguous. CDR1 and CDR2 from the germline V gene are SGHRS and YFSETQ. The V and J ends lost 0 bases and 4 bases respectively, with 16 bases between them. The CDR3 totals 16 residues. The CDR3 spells CASSLAVSARAYGYTF. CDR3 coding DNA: TGCGCCAGCAGCTTGGCCGTGTCAGCGAGGGCCTATGGCTACACCTTC.

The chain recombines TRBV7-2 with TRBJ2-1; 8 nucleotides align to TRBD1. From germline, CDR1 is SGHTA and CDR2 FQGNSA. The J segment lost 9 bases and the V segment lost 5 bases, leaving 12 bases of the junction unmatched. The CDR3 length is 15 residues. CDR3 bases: TGTGCCAGCAGCCCCAGCCCGGACAGGGCCAGTGAGCAGTTCTTC. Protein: CASSPSPDRASEQFF. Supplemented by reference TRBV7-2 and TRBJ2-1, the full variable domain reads GAGVSQSPSNKVTEKGKDVELRCDPISGHTALYWYRQSLGQGLEFLIYFQGNSAPDKSGLPSDRFSAERTGGSVSTLTIQRTQQEDSAVYLCASSPSPDRASEQFFGPGTRLTVL.

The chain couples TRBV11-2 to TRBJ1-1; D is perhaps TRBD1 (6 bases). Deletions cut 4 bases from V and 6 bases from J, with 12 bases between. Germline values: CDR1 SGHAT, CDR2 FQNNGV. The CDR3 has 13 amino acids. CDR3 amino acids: CASSSHRAAEAFF. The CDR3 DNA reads TGTGCCAGCAGCTCCCACAGGGCCGCTGAAGCTTTCTTT.

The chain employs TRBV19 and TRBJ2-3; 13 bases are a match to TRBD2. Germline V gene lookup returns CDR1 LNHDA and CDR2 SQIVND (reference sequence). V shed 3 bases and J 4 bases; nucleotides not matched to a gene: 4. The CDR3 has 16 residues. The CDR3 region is CASSMRTSGSADTQYF. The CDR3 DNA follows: TGTGCCAGTAGTATGAGGACTAGCGGGAGCGCAGATACGCAGTATTTT.

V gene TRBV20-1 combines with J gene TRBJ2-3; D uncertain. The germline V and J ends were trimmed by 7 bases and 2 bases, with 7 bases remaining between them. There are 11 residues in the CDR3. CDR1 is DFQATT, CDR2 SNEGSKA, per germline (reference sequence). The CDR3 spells CSGVFTDTQYF. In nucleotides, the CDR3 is TGCAGTGGAGTATTCACAGATACGCAGTATTTT.

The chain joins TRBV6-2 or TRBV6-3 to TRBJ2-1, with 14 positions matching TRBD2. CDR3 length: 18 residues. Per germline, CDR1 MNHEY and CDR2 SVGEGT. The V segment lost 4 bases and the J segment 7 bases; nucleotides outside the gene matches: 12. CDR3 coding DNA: TGTGCCAGCAGTTGGGCATCGACTCGGACTAGCGGGAGGAATGAGCAGTTCTTC. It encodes CASSWASTRTSGRNEQFF.

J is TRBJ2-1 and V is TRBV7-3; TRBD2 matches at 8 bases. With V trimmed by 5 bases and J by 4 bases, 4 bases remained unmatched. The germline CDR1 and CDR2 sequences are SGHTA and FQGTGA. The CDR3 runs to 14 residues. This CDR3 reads CASSPGGMYNEQFF. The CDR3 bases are TGTGCCAGCAGCCCGGGGGGGATGTACAATGAGCAGTTCTTC.

This CDR3 reads CASSFQGAADTQYF. The CDR3 DNA sequence: TGTGCCAGCAGCTTCCAGGGGGCAGCAGATACGCAGTATTTT. The chain recombines TRBV7-2 with TRBJ2-3; 8 nucleotides agree with TRBD1. V trimming: 3 bases; J trimming: 4 bases; junction bases outside the gene matches: 3. The V gene's germline CDR1 is SGHTA and CDR2 FQGNSA. CDR3 size: 14 residues.

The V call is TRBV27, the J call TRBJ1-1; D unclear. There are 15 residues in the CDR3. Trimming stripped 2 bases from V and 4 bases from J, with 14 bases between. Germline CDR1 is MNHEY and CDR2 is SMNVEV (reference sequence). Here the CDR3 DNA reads TGTGCCAGCAGTTTACCCGGAAGAGGCTTCACTGAAGCTTTCTTT. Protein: CASSLPGRGFTEAFF.

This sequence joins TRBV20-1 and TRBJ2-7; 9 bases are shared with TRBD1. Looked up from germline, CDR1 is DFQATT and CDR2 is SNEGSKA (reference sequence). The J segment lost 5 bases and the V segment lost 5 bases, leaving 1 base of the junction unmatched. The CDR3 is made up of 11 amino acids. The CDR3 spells CSAGTGNEQYF. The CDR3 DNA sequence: TGCAGTGCTGGGACAGGGAACGAGCAGTACTTC.

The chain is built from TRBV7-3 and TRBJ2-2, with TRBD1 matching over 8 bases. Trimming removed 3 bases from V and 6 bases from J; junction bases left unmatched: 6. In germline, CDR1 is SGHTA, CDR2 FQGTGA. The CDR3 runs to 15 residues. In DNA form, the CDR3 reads TGTGCCAGCAGCTTCGGACAGGGTATCGCCGGGGAGCTGTTTTTT. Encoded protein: CASSFGQGIAGELFF.

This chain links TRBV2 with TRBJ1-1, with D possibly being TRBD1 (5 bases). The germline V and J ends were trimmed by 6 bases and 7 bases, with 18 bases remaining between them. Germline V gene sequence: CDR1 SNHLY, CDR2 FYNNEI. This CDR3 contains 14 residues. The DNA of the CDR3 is TGTGCCAGCAGCGGCAGGGTGCGATTATTTGAAGCTTTCTTT. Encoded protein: CASSGRVRLFEAFF.

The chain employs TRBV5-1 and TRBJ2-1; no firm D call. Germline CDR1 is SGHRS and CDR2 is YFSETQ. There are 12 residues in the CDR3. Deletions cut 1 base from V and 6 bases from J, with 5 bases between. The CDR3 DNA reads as TGCGCCAGCAGCTTGCCAGGCAATGAGCAGTTCTTC. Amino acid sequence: CASSLPGNEQFF.